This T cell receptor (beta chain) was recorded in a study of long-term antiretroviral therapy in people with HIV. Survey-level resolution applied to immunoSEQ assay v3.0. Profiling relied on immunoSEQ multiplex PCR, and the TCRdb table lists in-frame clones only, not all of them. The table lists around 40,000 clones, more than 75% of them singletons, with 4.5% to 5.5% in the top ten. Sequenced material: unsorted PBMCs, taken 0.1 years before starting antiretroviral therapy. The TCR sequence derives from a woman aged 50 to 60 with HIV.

The CDR3 region has the DNA TGTGCCAGCAGCGTAGGGGGGGGACTACACTACAATGAGCAGTTCTTC. Translating gives CASSVGGGLHYNEQFF. This sequence joins TRBV9 and TRBJ2-1, with 7 bases that match TRBD2. With V trimmed by 0 bases and J by 3 bases, 6 bases remained unmatched. Germline V gene lookup returns CDR1 SGDLS and CDR2 YYNGEE. This CDR3 has 16 residues. The variable domain in full, with the rest retrieved from reference TRBV9 and TRBJ2-1, is DSGVTQTPKHLITATGQRVTLRCSPRSGDLSVYWYQQSLDQGLQFLIQYYNGEERAKGNILERFSAQQFPDLHSELNLSSLELGDSALYFCASSVGGGLHYNEQFFGPGTRLTVL.